These 24 T cell receptor beta chains were sequenced from one sample in a study of cytomegalovirus exposure and HLA in healthy donors. The PCR contained 60 Vbeta and 13 Jbeta primers. Profiled with immunoSEQ multiplex PCR; TCRdb holds only in-frame clones, not every one. This table holds approximately 160,000 clones, about three quarters found once. The specimen sequenced was PBMCs. The receptors shown here come from a woman between 40 and 50 years old in good health and CMV-seropositive.

This clone was recorded once. Other nucleotide sequences in the sample specify the same CDR3. The chain joins TRBV20-1 to TRBJ1-1, with D uncertain. Trimming took 6 bases from V and 1 from J, leaving 6 bases between them. From germline, CDR1 is DFQATT and CDR2 SNEGSKA (reference sequence). This CDR3 is 11 amino acids long. CDR3 DNA: TGCAGTGCCCGCGAGAACACTGAAGCTTTCTTT. Residues: CSARENTEAFF.

The chain has TRBV19 and TRBJ1-3; D is possibly TRBD1 (5 bases). The V end was cut by 10 bases, the J end by 4 bases, with 14 bases between. Germline CDR1 reads LNHDA; CDR2 reads SQIVND (reference sequence). The CDR3 loop spans 13 amino acids. Here the CDR3 DNA reads TGTGCCACGTCAGACAGCTTGGGAAACACCATATATTTT. Translation gives CATSDSLGNTIYF.

This CDR3 is CASTLGQENTEAFF. CDR3 DNA sequence: TGTGCCAGTACTCTGGGACAGGAAAACACTGAAGCTTTCTTT. The chain joins TRBV19 to TRBJ1-1; TRBD1 aligns across 8 bases. The V and J ends lost 7 bases and 2 bases, in that order; junction bases with no gene match: 6. CDR3 length: 14 amino acids. CDR1 is LNHDA, CDR2 SQIVND, per germline (reference sequence).

This rearrangement joins TRBV30 to TRBJ1-4, with 8 bases that match TRBD1. The CDR3 covers 14 residues. CDR1 and CDR2 from the germline V gene are GTSNPN and SVGIG (reference sequence). The junction had 5 bases not matched to a gene; V was cut back by 5 bases and J by 3 bases. The DNA of the CDR3 is TGTGCCTGGGACAGGGGAATAGCTAATGAAAAACTGTTTTTT. Encoded protein: CAWDRGIANEKLFF.

The chain carries TRBV2 and TRBJ1-2; maybe TRBD1 (5 bases). CDR3 length: 15 residues. Trimming took off 5 bases at V and 0 bases at J, with 13 bases between the two ends. Germline CDR1 is SNHLY and CDR2 is FYNNEI. The CDR3 DNA reads as TGTGCCAGCAGTAAGGCGGGGACTACTAACTATGGCTACACCTTC. Residues: CASSKAGTTNYGYTF. The variable domain in full, completed from reference TRBV2 and TRBJ1-2, reads EPEVTQTPSHQVTQMGQEVILRCVPISNHLYFYWYRQILGQKVEFLVSFYNNEISEKSEIFDDQFSVERPDGSNFTLKIRSTKLEDSAMYFCASSKAGTTNYGYTFGSGTRLTVV.

The V and J genes are TRBV6-6 and TRBJ1-5; 10 bases map to TRBD1. Germline CDR1 MNHNY, CDR2 SVGAGI (reference sequence). This CDR3 region has 14 residues. The J segment lost 6 bases and the V segment lost 6 bases, leaving 5 bases of the junction unmatched. The CDR3, as DNA: TGTGCCAGCAGCCCGACAGGGGGCTCTCAGCCCCAGCATTTT. This gives the protein CASSPTGGSQPQHF.

V usage is TRBV5-6 and J usage is TRBJ1-4, with TRBD1 identical over 7 bases. The germline CDR1 and CDR2 sequences are SGHDT and YYEEEE. J gave up 3 bases and V 4 bases, and 6 bases lay outside the gene matches. The CDR3 is 15 residues long. In DNA, the CDR3 is TGTGCCAGCAGCCTGCCGGGACAGTCTAATGAAAAACTGTTTTTT. Residues: CASSLPGQSNEKLFF. The whole variable domain, remainder taken from reference TRBV5-6 and TRBJ1-4, is DAGVTQSPTHLIKTRGQQVTLRCSPKSGHDTVSWYQQALGQGPQFIFQYYEEEERQRGNFPDRFSGHQFPNYSSELNVNALLLGDSALYLCASSLPGQSNEKLFFGSGTQLSVL.

The chain is built from TRBV4-3 and TRBJ1-2; D is unclear. The CDR3 length is 17 residues. Per the germline V gene, CDR1 is LGHNA and CDR2 is YSLEER. V was clipped by 0 bases and J by 1 base, with 15 bases between them. CDR3 protein: CASSQEPYQDNNYGYTF. The CDR3 DNA reads TGCGCCAGCAGCCAAGAACCTTACCAGGATAATAACTATGGCTACACCTTC.

V gene TRBV30 combines with J gene TRBJ2-3, with D tentatively TRBD2 (6 bases). Trimming shortened V by 3 bases and J by 1 base, and 11 bases separated the two germline ends. The CDR3 runs to 14 residues. The V gene's germline CDR1 is GTSNPN and CDR2 SVGIG (reference sequence). CDR3: CAWRGRGGTDTQYF. For the CDR3, the DNA is TGTGCCTGGAGAGGGCGGGGCGGCACAGATACGCAGTATTTT.

The chain links TRBV5-6 to TRBJ2-1; 8 bases are a match to TRBD1. Germline V CDR1 and CDR2: SGHDT, YYEEEE. This CDR3 has 15 residues. After removal of 4 bases from V and 0 bases from J, the junction contained 3 bases not matched to a gene. Here the CDR3 reads CASSMGQASYNEQFF. DNA of the CDR3: TGTGCCAGCAGCATGGGACAGGCCTCCTACAATGAGCAGTTCTTC.

This chain connects TRBV7-2 to TRBJ1-2, with a weak D call TRBD1 (5 bases). CDR1 is SGHTA and CDR2 is FQGNSA in the germline V gene. This CDR3 region has 12 residues. Trimming pared 3 bases from V and 7 bases from J, leaving 9 bases between. CDR3 bases: TGTGCCAGCAGCTTTCCAGGGCTTGGCTACACCTTC. Its translation is CASSFPGLGYTF.

The rearrangement joins TRBV14 to TRBJ1-1; 7 positions agree with TRBD1. Germline V gives CDR1 SGHDN, CDR2 FVKESK. This CDR3 is 14 amino acids long. The ends lost 4 bases at V and 4 bases at J; junction bases unmatched: 6. CDR3 bases: TGTGCCAGCAGCCCACAGGGGTGGGGCACTGAAGCTTTCTTT. Translation: CASSPQGWGTEAFF.

This chain links TRBV9 with TRBJ2-3; 11 bases align to TRBD2. V was pared by 4 bases and J by 2 bases, with 6 bases of the junction left unmatched. The CDR3 runs 16 residues. The germline gives CDR1 SGDLS, CDR2 YYNGEE. In nucleotides, the CDR3 is TGTGCCAGCAGCACTGTAGCGGGGGGGATCACAGATACGCAGTATTTT. It yields the protein CASSTVAGGITDTQYF.

The rearrangement links TRBV7-9 to TRBJ1-2; 8 positions agree with TRBD1. Trimming cost V 4 bases and J 4 bases; bases outside gene matches: 11. This CDR3 has 16 amino acids. Germline assignment: CDR1 SEHNR and CDR2 FQNEAQ (reference sequence). For the CDR3, the DNA is TGTGCCAGCAGCTCCTTACTGACAGGGGCCTTCTATGGCTACACCTTC. It yields the protein CASSSLLTGAFYGYTF.

The chain is built from TRBV13 and TRBJ2-1; weak D call: TRBD2 (6 bases). The CDR3 consists of 16 residues. V shed 4 bases and J shed 0 bases, with 13 bases lying between them. In germline, CDR1 is PRHDT, CDR2 FYEKMQ (reference sequence). The CDR3 bases are TGTGCCAGCAGCTCGGGACTTTCCAGCTCCTACAATGAGCAGTTCTTC. Amino acids: CASSSGLSSSYNEQFF.

This clone appeared a few times. This chain uses TRBV29-1 with TRBJ2-1; D remains ambiguous. With 1 base removed from V and 5 bases from J, the gap between germline ends came to 9 bases. The germline gives CDR1 SQVTM, CDR2 ANQGSEA. The CDR3 sequence is 13 residues long. CDR3 bases: TGCAGCGTTGAAGGGCCATATAACAATGAGCAGTTCTTC. Its translation: CSVEGPYNNEQFF.

The chain is built from TRBV7-2 and TRBJ1-2; possibly TRBD1 for D (5 bases). The CDR3 has 13 residues. Per the germline V gene, CDR1 is SGHTA and CDR2 is FQGNSA. The V end lost 5 bases, the J end lost 4 bases, and 11 bases lay between the germline ends. The CDR3 region is CASSPGVGYGYTF. For the CDR3, the DNA is TGTGCCAGCAGCCCGGGGGTGGGCTATGGCTACACCTTC.

The chain uses TRBV11-2 and TRBJ2-5; 10 bases are a match to TRBD2. The CDR3 covers 16 residues. CDR1 is SGHAT and CDR2 is FQNNGV in the germline V gene. Unmatched junction bases numbered 11, after V lost 6 bases and J lost 4 bases. The CDR3 sequence is CASSQGLAGAPETQYF. The CDR3 DNA follows: TGTGCCAGCAGTCAGGGCCTAGCGGGAGCCCCAGAGACCCAGTACTTC.

The V call is TRBV28, the J call TRBJ1-1, with no clear D. The V and J ends lost 6 bases and 1 base respectively, with 12 bases between them. CDR1 is MDHEN, CDR2 SYDVKM, per germline. The CDR3 totals 14 residues. The DNA for the CDR3 is TGTGCCAGCAGGCCACGGGTTCGGAACACTGAAGCTTTCTTT. This codes for CASRPRVRNTEAFF.

The chain carries TRBV5-1 and TRBJ1-1; 9 bases are shared with TRBD1. Germline assignment: CDR1 SGHRS and CDR2 YFSETQ. V lost 4 bases, J lost 4 bases, and 8 bases stayed unmatched. CDR3 length: 15 residues. Here the CDR3 DNA reads TGCGCCAGCAGCGGGGGCGGGACAGGGCCCACTGAAGCTTTCTTT. Translating gives CASSGGGTGPTEAFF.

The chain has TRBV11-3 and TRBJ2-1; 8 positions agree with TRBD2. V shed 0 bases and J 6 bases; nucleotides not matched to a gene: 10. The CDR3 is 17 amino acids. Germline V gene sequence: CDR1 SGHNT, CDR2 YENEEA. The chain's CDR3 is CASSLDRVSGSFNEQFF. In DNA, the CDR3 is TGTGCCAGCAGCTTAGATCGTGTGAGCGGGAGTTTCAATGAGCAGTTCTTC.

The chain joins TRBV15 to TRBJ2-3; D not resolved. The CDR3 sequence is 15 residues long. The germline V gene has CDR1 LNHNV and CDR2 YYDKDF (reference sequence). Trimming pared 3 bases from V and 0 bases from J, leaving 10 bases between. This CDR3 is CATSSGQASTDTQYF. CDR3 sequence (DNA): TGTGCCACCAGCAGTGGGCAGGCTAGCACAGATACGCAGTATTTT. Variable domain in full (rest from reference TRBV15 and TRBJ2-3): DAMVIQNPRYQVTQFGKPVTLSCSQTLNHNVMYWYQQKSSQAPKLLFHYYDKDFNNEADTPDNFQSRRPNTSFCFLDIRSPGLGDTAMYLCATSSGQASTDTQYFGPGTRLTVL.

On this clone itself: At one end the junction does not follow the germline gene, possibly because of a read error. The same CDR3 can be traced to other DNA sequences in this sample. The chain combines TRBV4-3 with TRBJ1-4; D uncertain. Germline lookup yields CDR1 LGHNA and CDR2 YSLEER. The CDR3 is 14 amino acids. CDR3 loop: CASSQDAGYEKLFF. Written as DNA, the CDR3 is TGCGCCAGCAGTCAAGACGCCGGGTATGAAAAACTGTTTTTT.

This clone was picked up a small number of times. This chain links TRBV9 with TRBJ1-1, with a weak D call TRBD1 (5 bases). The length of the CDR3 is 14 residues. Germline V gene data show CDR1 as SGDLS and CDR2 as YYNGEE. The V end was cut by 4 bases, the J end by 5 bases, with 15 bases between. The chain's CDR3 is CASSPLGVGTEAFF. The CDR3 coding sequence is TGTGCCAGCAGCCCCCTAGGGGTAGGGACTGAAGCTTTCTTT.